This T cell receptor beta chain was obtained from a study of T cell responses to AZD1222 COVID-19 vaccine. This CDR3 region has 13 residues. With 10 bases removed from V and 5 bases from J, the gap between germline ends came to 15 bases. The protocol was immunoSEQ multiplex PCR, while the TCRdb copy is restricted to in-frame clones and leaves out a portion. Here the sample spans 140,000 or so clones, roughly 86% being singletons. The TCR comes from an adult who received the AZD1222 COVID-19 vaccine. V gene TRBV12-3 or TRBV12-4 combines with J gene TRBJ1-3, with TRBD1 as a possible D gene (6 bases). The sample consisted of peripheral blood, taken 28 days after the second AZD1222 dose. The CDR3 DNA sequence: TGTGCCATCGCGACAGGTCGAAGAAACACCATATATTTT. Its translation is CAIATGRRNTIYF.